The source of this T cell receptor (beta chain) is a study of shared clonotypes between healthy human individuals. Overall study findings and caveats: Among the subsets, naive ones generally showed larger estimated richness than memory ones. The researchers took only blood, and tissue repertoires probably look different.

On this clone itself: Its antigen is still unknown.

Germline loops: CDR1 LNHDA, CDR2 SQIVND (reference sequence). This CDR3 region has 15 residues. Trimming cost V 0 bases and J 2 bases, with 10 bases left between them. Both subsets, CD45RA+ naive and CD45RA-negative memory, were split from the CD4+ cells. Measured with immunoSEQ multiplex PCR; TCRdb has only the in-frame clones, and not every one. The table records roughly 1,100,000 clones, around 74% of them present only once. The sequence came from a man aged 18 to 30 in good health. Input material: memory CD4+ T cells sorted from blood. As to subset: CD45RA-negative fraction. The chain carries TRBV19 and TRBJ1-1; D is perhaps TRBD1 (5 bases). The CDR3 nucleotides read TGTGCCAGTAGTATAGACGGTGGGGCTAACACTGAAGCTTTCTTT. Translation: CASSIDGGANTEAFF. The entire variable domain, with the rest obtained from reference TRBV19 and TRBJ1-1, is as follows: DGGITQSPKYLFRKEGQNVTLSCEQNLNHDAMYWYRQDPGQGLRLIYYSQIVNDFQKGDIAEGYSVSREKKESFPLTVTSAQKNPTAFYLCASSIDGGANTEAFFGQGTRLTVV.